The 32 T cell receptor beta chains in this list originate from one sample, sequenced in a study of neurological immune-mediated disorders. MiXCR, applied by TCRdb to the 5' RACE reads, yields one record per CDR3 protein. The sample yields some 43,000 distinct CDR3 sequences, 2% to 3% seen once. The sequenced material came from PBMCs. The receptors shown here come from a man aged 30-40 years with multiple sclerosis.

This clonotype was observed many times. The J gene is TRBJ1-4, the V gene TRBV5-1; D remains unclear. CDR1 SGHRS and CDR2 YFSETQ come from the germline V gene. Trimming left V 2 bases short and J 0 bases short, with 5 bases between. This CDR3 is 14 amino acids long. CDR3 sequence reads: CASSLTATNEKLFF. DNA of the CDR3: TGCGCCAGCAGCTTAACGGCAACTAATGAAAAACTGTTTTTT.

This clonotype was picked up many times. This sequence joins TRBV20-1 and TRBJ1-2, with D hard to call. This CDR3 comprises 13 residues. Germline-derived CDR1 and CDR2 are DFQATT and SNEGSKA (reference sequence). Trimming left V 4 bases short and J 7 bases short, with 16 bases between. CDR3 DNA sequence: TGCAGTGCTATAAACCCCGAAGGAGTTGGCTACACCTTC. Protein: CSAINPEGVGYTF.

As to this clonotype: A much larger clone differs from this one at a single base, so this may be a read error. The chain has TRBV30 and TRBJ1-6; D is undetermined. This CDR3 is 13 amino acids long. With 8 bases removed from V and 7 bases from J, the gap between germline ends came to 15 bases. The germline CDR1 and CDR2 sequences are GTSNPN and SVGIG (reference sequence). CDR3 DNA sequence: TGTGCCATCAGCTTAGATGCGAATTCACCCCTCCACTTT. Amino acid sequence: CAISLDANSPLHF. The complete variable domain, with remaining parts taken from reference TRBV30 and TRBJ1-6, reads SQTIHQWPATLVQPVGSPLSLECTVEGTSNPNLYWYRQAAGRGLQLLFYSVGIGQISSEVPQNLSASRPQDRQFILSSKKLLLSDSGFYLCAISLDANSPLHFGNGTRLTVT.

This clonotype was recorded at least ten times. V is TRBV4-1 and J is TRBJ1-2; D perhaps matches TRBD1 (6 bases). CDR1 and CDR2 from the germline V gene are MGHRA and YSYEKL. The CDR3 runs to 15 residues. Trimming left V 0 bases short and J 2 bases short, with 10 bases between. CDR3 amino acids: CASSQDGQGNYGYTF. The CDR3 DNA is TGCGCCAGCAGCCAAGATGGGCAGGGGAACTATGGCTACACCTTC.

This clonotype was counted at least ten times. The CDR3 bases are TGTGCCAGCAGTTCCCGATCGCGGGGGGGGGCGATGGCTGAAGCTTTCTTT. This codes for CASSSRSRGGAMAEAFF. This chain connects TRBV6-2 or TRBV6-3 to TRBJ1-1, with a possible D match to TRBD1 (6 bases). Between the trimmed V and J ends, which lost 4 bases and 6 bases, there was a span of 24 bases. The germline CDR1 and CDR2 sequences are MNHEY and SVGEGT. This CDR3 region has 17 residues.

This clonotype appeared many times. J is TRBJ1-1 and V is TRBV7-2; a weak D match, TRBD1 (5 bases). Per germline, CDR1 SGHTA and CDR2 FQGNSA. CDR3 length equals 17 residues. Trimming removed 5 bases from V and 3 bases from J, with 22 bases in between. The CDR3 protein is CASSTVGQGYGDTEAFF. CDR3 coding DNA: TGTGCCAGCAGCACCGTAGGGCAGGGCTATGGTGACACTGAAGCTTTCTTT.

In its sample, this clonotype was seen many times. This chain links TRBV14 with TRBJ2-3; D uncertain. Trimming removed 3 bases at V and 4 bases at J, with 2 bases between. The CDR3 is 11 amino acids. Germline V gene data show CDR1 as SGHDN and CDR2 as FVKESK. This CDR3 is CASSHADTQYF. Here the CDR3 DNA reads TGTGCCAGCAGCCACGCAGATACGCAGTATTTT.

This clonotype was picked up many times. The chain combines TRBV28 with TRBJ2-7, with 7 bases identical to TRBD2. Unmatched junction bases numbered 10, after V lost 7 bases and J lost 4 bases. Germline V gene sequence: CDR1 MDHEN, CDR2 SYDVKM. CDR3 length: 14 residues. The CDR3 nucleotides read TGTGCCAGCAACTGGGGGAGGGCCAAGTACGAGCAGTACTTC. It specifies CASNWGRAKYEQYF.

This clonotype was observed many times. The chain links TRBV10-3 to TRBJ2-7; D is ambiguous. The CDR3 consists of 13 residues. The germline CDR1 and CDR2 sequences are ENHRY and SYGVKD. V dropped 3 bases and J dropped 1 base, with 7 bases sitting between them. CDR3 in DNA: TGTGCCATCAGTGACTGGAATTCCTACGAGCAGTACTTC. Translation gives CAISDWNSYEQYF.

The DNA of the CDR3 is TGCAGTGCTGAGAGGGGGCGGGCTGCCATTCAGTACTTC. Amino acids: CSAERGRAAIQYF. The chain links TRBV20-1 to TRBJ2-4; 7 bases line up with TRBD1. Germline V gene sequence: CDR1 DFQATT, CDR2 SNEGSKA (reference sequence). The CDR3 has 13 residues. V was pared by 5 bases and J by 9 bases, with 10 bases of the junction left unmatched.

This clonotype was counted many times. V usage is TRBV20-1 and J usage is TRBJ2-4, with 9 positions matching TRBD2. CDR1 is DFQATT and CDR2 is SNEGSKA in the germline V gene (reference sequence). With 4 bases clipped from V and 3 bases from J, the junction kept 7 bases outside the gene matches. The CDR3 is made up of 15 amino acids. As DNA, the CDR3 is TGCAGTGCTAATAAGCGGGGGGCGGGCAAAAACATTCAGTACTTC. This translates into CSANKRGAGKNIQYF.

This chain joins TRBV18 and TRBJ2-1, with D hard to call. The ends were cut back, 4 bases at V and 0 bases at J, with 4 bases in the middle. CDR3 length: 13 amino acids. Germline V gene lookup returns CDR1 KGHSH and CDR2 LQKENI. This CDR3 reads CASSRDSYNEQFF. CDR3 bases: TGTGCCAGCTCACGGGACTCCTACAATGAGCAGTTCTTC.

This clonotype was seen only a few times. The chain links TRBV5-1 to TRBJ1-2; D is perhaps TRBD1 (5 bases). This CDR3 region has 15 residues. V was pared by 4 bases and J by 8 bases, with 21 bases between. From germline, CDR1 is SGHRS and CDR2 YFSETQ. Here the CDR3 DNA reads TGCGCCAGCAGCCCAGGGACCGCAAAGTTAGAGGGCTACACCTTC. It yields the protein CASSPGTAKLEGYTF. Full variable domain (outside the CDR3, taken from reference TRBV5-1 and TRBJ1-2): KAGVTQTPRYLIKTRGQQVTLSCSPISGHRSVSWYQQTPGQGLQFLFEYFSETQRNKGNFPGRFSGRQFSNSRSEMNVSTLELGDSALYLCASSPGTAKLEGYTFGSGTRLTVV.

This clonotype has a handful of counts. This sequence joins TRBV3-1 and TRBJ2-3; 9 bases line up with TRBD2. CDR1 LGHDT and CDR2 YNNKEL come from the germline V gene (reference sequence). The CDR3 is 15 amino acids. The V and J ends lost 3 bases and 3 bases, in that order; junction bases with no gene match: 4. CDR3 nucleotide sequence: TGTGCCAGCAGCCAGCGGGGGGGCCGGACAGATACGCAGTATTTT. Translating it yields CASSQRGGRTDTQYF.

This clonotype was counted at least ten times. This chain joins TRBV20-1 and TRBJ2-5, with TRBD2 matching over 8 bases. Germline V CDR1 and CDR2: DFQATT, SNEGSKA (reference sequence). CDR3 size: 16 residues. Unmatched junction bases numbered 16, after V lost 6 bases and J lost 4 bases. The CDR3 DNA follows: TGCAGTGCGGGCAGGACTAGCCCGAGAGGGGGAGAGACCCAGTACTTC. It translates to CSAGRTSPRGGETQYF.

This clonotype was observed many times. V usage is TRBV20-1 and J usage is TRBJ2-7; 9 bases match TRBD1. J lost 0 bases, V lost 5 bases, and 11 bases had no gene match. Germline CDR1 DFQATT, CDR2 SNEGSKA (reference sequence). This CDR3 is built from 16 residues. The CDR3 nucleotides are TGCAGTGCTTTTCCAGTCCGGGACAGGGTCTCCTACGAGCAGTACTTC. This encodes CSAFPVRDRVSYEQYF.

This clonotype was picked up a small number of times. A much more abundant neighbour one base away suggests this may be a read error. Lacking the conserved final phenylalanine or tryptophan, this CDR3 likely reflects a read error. The J gene is TRBJ2-1, the V gene TRBV29-1; 9 nucleotides match TRBD2. V shed 7 bases, J shed 7 bases, and the junction held 8 bases outside the gene matches. The CDR3 has 13 amino acids. Per germline, CDR1 SQVTM and CDR2 ANQGSEA. The CDR3 sequence: CSAPGLAVNEQFC. DNA for the CDR3: TGCAGCGCTCCGGGACTAGCTGTAAATGAGCAGTTCTGC.

This clonotype was found many times. V usage is TRBV20-1 and J usage is TRBJ1-2; D is perhaps TRBD1 (6 bases). Trimming removed 1 base at V and 4 bases at J, with 13 bases between. Germline-derived CDR1 and CDR2 are DFQATT and SNEGSKA (reference sequence). This CDR3 spans 14 amino acids. For the CDR3, the DNA is TGCAGTGCTAGAGGTCGGGCGGGGGCCTATGGCTACACCTTC. It yields the protein CSARGRAGAYGYTF.

This clonotype has a count of ten or more. The chain joins TRBV5-1 to TRBJ2-3; tentatively, D is TRBD2 (5 bases). CDR1 is SGHRS and CDR2 is YFSETQ in the germline V gene. This CDR3 spans 13 amino acids. The ends were cut back, 1 base at V and 5 bases at J, with 8 bases in the middle. The CDR3 DNA reads TGCGCCAGCAGCTTGCGGGAAGGAGATACGCAGTATTTT. Residues: CASSLREGDTQYF.

This clonotype has ten or more counts. The chain carries TRBV7-6 and TRBJ2-7; D perhaps matches TRBD1 (6 bases). The V end lost 4 bases, the J end lost 7 bases, and 20 bases lay between the germline ends. In germline, CDR1 is SGHVS, CDR2 FNYEAQ. This CDR3 has 15 residues. CDR3 amino acids: CASSSDQGTIEEQYF. For the CDR3, the DNA is TGTGCCAGCAGCTCAGACCAGGGGACGATAGAGGAGCAGTACTTC.

This clonotype was seen repeatedly, ten times or more. This chain joins TRBV7-9 and TRBJ2-1; 7 nucleotides align to TRBD2. The germline V gene encodes CDR1 SEHNR and CDR2 FQNEAQ (reference sequence). V was pared by 5 bases and J by 7 bases, with 8 bases of the junction left unmatched. This CDR3 has 14 residues. The DNA for the CDR3 is TGTGCCAGCAGCCCCCGGACTAGTCAGAATGAGCAGTTCTTC. Translating it yields CASSPRTSQNEQFF.

This clonotype was detected ten times or more. This chain links TRBV10-3 with TRBJ1-1; no clear D gene. CDR1 is ENHRY and CDR2 is SYGVKD in the germline V gene. CDR3 length: 11 amino acids. Trimming left V 8 bases short and J 1 base short, with 5 bases between. CDR3 region: CAIRGNTEAFF. CDR3 DNA sequence: TGTGCCATCCGGGGGAACACTGAAGCTTTCTTT.

This clonotype was seen more than once but under ten times. The chain is built from TRBV19 and TRBJ1-5; weak D call: TRBD1 (6 bases). The CDR3 sequence is 15 residues long. The ends were cut back, 5 bases at V and 1 base at J, with 12 bases in the middle. Germline V CDR1 and CDR2: LNHDA, SQIVND (reference sequence). CDR3 sequence: CASSYAGVSNQPQHF. CDR3 in DNA: TGTGCCAGTAGTTACGCAGGGGTGAGCAATCAGCCCCAGCATTTT.

This clonotype has a count of ten or more. The chain is built from TRBV20-1 and TRBJ2-7; 15 bases align to TRBD2. Looked up from germline, CDR1 is DFQATT and CDR2 is SNEGSKA (reference sequence). Unmatched junction bases numbered 2, after V lost 0 bases and J lost 5 bases. This CDR3 contains 15 residues. DNA of the CDR3: TGCAGTGCTAGAGAAGGGACTAGCGGGAGGAACGAGCAGTACTTC. Protein sequence: CSAREGTSGRNEQYF.

The chain employs TRBV2 and TRBJ1-1, with D perhaps matching TRBD1 (5 bases). CDR1 SNHLY and CDR2 FYNNEI come from the germline V gene. V was trimmed by 3 bases and J by 1 base, leaving 18 bases between them. The CDR3 contains 17 residues. Here the CDR3 reads CASSDGGFGTKNTEAFF. The CDR3 DNA follows: TGTGCCAGCAGTGATGGGGGATTTGGCACCAAGAACACTGAAGCTTTCTTT.

This clonotype was counted ten times or more. The chain recombines TRBV19 with TRBJ1-5, with TRBD1 identical over 7 bases. The V gene end was trimmed by 10 bases and the J gene end by 7 bases; junction bases not matched to a gene: 16. Germline V gene data show CDR1 as LNHDA and CDR2 as SQIVND (reference sequence). This CDR3 is 15 amino acids long. The CDR3 loop reads CATCGGGGQSQPQHF. The CDR3 bases are TGTGCCACTTGCGGAGGTGGGGGACAGTCACAGCCCCAGCATTTT. Full variable domain (rest looked up from reference TRBV19 and TRBJ1-5): DGGITQSPKYLFRKEGQNVTLSCEQNLNHDAMYWYRQDPGQGLRLIYYSQIVNDFQKGDIAEGYSVSREKKESFPLTVTSAQKNPTAFYLCATCGGGGQSQPQHFGDGTRLSIL.

This clonotype has a count of ten or more. The V call is TRBV6-5, the J call TRBJ2-1, with 8 bases lining up with TRBD2. After removal of 0 bases from V and 4 bases from J, the junction contained 8 bases not matched to a gene. Germline-derived CDR1 and CDR2 are MNHEY and SVGAGI. This CDR3 region has 17 residues. The CDR3 here is CASSYSPVAGKYNEQFF. CDR3 sequence (DNA): TGTGCCAGCAGTTACTCCCCGGTAGCGGGGAAATACAATGAGCAGTTCTTC.

Many counts were recorded for this clonotype. The chain links TRBV12-3 or TRBV12-4 to TRBJ1-2; D is unclear. This CDR3 has 13 amino acids. V was pared by 5 bases and J by 5 bases, with 12 bases between. This CDR3 reads CASSKNGEYGYTF. The CDR3 DNA is TGTGCCAGCAGTAAAAACGGGGAGTATGGCTACACCTTC.

This clonotype was counted a few times. This may be a read error: a much more frequent sequence differs by one nucleotide. The gene calls are TRBV12-3 or TRBV12-4 and TRBJ2-7; D is unclear. The CDR3 is 12 amino acids. CDR3: CDSSLNRYEQYF. In DNA, the CDR3 is TGTGACAGCAGTTTAAATAGGTACGAGCAGTACTTC.

This clonotype was seen many times. The rearrangement links TRBV12-3 or TRBV12-4 to TRBJ2-1; 9 bases map to TRBD2. The CDR3 has 15 amino acids. Trimming removed 6 bases from V and 4 bases from J; junction bases left unmatched: 7. CDR3: CASSHSGRSYNEQFF. The DNA for the CDR3 is TGTGCCAGCAGCCATAGCGGGAGAAGTTACAATGAGCAGTTCTTC.

This clonotype occurred many times. The rearrangement uses TRBV7-6 and TRBJ2-1; D possibly corresponds to TRBD1 (7 bases). Germline CDR1 SGHVS, CDR2 FNYEAQ. This CDR3 has 16 residues. Trimming removed 5 bases from V and 2 bases from J, with 16 bases in between. CDR3 protein: CASSLRGGGAYNEQFF. DNA for the CDR3: TGTGCCAGCAGCCTCCGCGGAGGGGGCGCCTACAATGAGCAGTTCTTC.

In its sample, this clonotype was seen many times. The gene calls are TRBV20-1 and TRBJ2-3; perhaps D is TRBD1 or TRBD2 (7 bases each). Germline CDR1 and CDR2: DFQATT and SNEGSKA (reference sequence). The CDR3 contains 14 residues. V was shortened by 5 bases and J by 5 bases, with 17 bases between the two germline ends. The CDR3 sequence: CSASSTGRVDTQYF. The CDR3, as DNA: TGCAGTGCTTCCTCGACAGGGAGGGTAGATACGCAGTATTTT.